This is a list of T cell receptor beta chains from one sample in a study of T cells after yellow fever vaccination. In TCRdb, the 5' RACE reads were re-called with MiXCR into one record per CDR3 protein. The sample lists about 320,000 distinct CDR3 sequences; approximately 12% were seen once. The material was CD4+ T cells sorted from PBMCs, obtained 15 days after the yellow fever booster vaccination. These receptors all come from a man younger than 35 who received the YFV17D yellow fever vaccine. CDR3s include the opening cysteine and the closing phenylalanine or tryptophan. The D gene is left open where the match is weak. Clone size, where shown, is once, few, many, or a class for clones that have expanded.

V gene,J gene,D gene,clone size,CDR3 protein,CDR3 DNA
TRBV20-1,TRBJ2-5,TRBD2,.,CSAPTSGNQETQYF,TGCAGTGCTCCGACTAGCGGGAATCAAGAGACCCAGTACTTC
TRBV18,TRBJ2-2,.,.,CASSQVRVENTGELFF,TGTGCCAGCTCACAGGTTCGCGTAGAGAACACCGGGGAGCTGTTTTTT
TRBV20-1,TRBJ2-5,TRBD2,few,CSARDGGGQETQYF,TGCAGTGCTAGAGATGGCGGGGGCCAAGAGACCCAGTACTTC
TRBV5-1,TRBJ1-6,.,.,CASSEGRLNSPLHF,TGCGCCAGCAGTGAGGGGAGACTTAATTCACCCCTCCACTTT
TRBV11-2,TRBJ2-1,TRBD1,.,CASSSGARGRRHNEQFF,TGTGCCAGCAGCTCGGGGGCCAGGGGGCGAAGACACAATGAGCAGTTCTTC
TRBV5-1,TRBJ2-2,.,.,CASSLKEGGHTGELFF,TGCGCCAGCAGCTTGAAGGAAGGCGGGCACACCGGGGAGCTGTTTTTT
TRBV7-6,TRBJ2-5,TRBD2,few,CASSSAGGFGETQYF,TGTGCCAGCAGCTCCGCCGGGGGGTTTGGGGAGACCCAGTACTTC
TRBV7-2,TRBJ1-5,.,.,CASSLFSALNQPQHF,TGTGCCAGCAGCTTATTTTCGGCCCTCAATCAGCCCCAGCATTTT
TRBV4-2,TRBJ2-7,TRBD2,.,CASRQLAGRTYEQYF,TGTGCCAGCAGGCAACTAGCGGGCCGAACCTACGAGCAGTACTTC
TRBV29-1,TRBJ1-1,.,.,CSAMTGVDTEAFF,TGCAGCGCTATGACGGGAGTGGACACTGAAGCTTTCTTT
TRBV6-2/TRBV6-3,TRBJ2-1,TRBD2,.,CASTQSRTSGGGEQFF,TGTGCCAGCACCCAAAGCCGGACTAGCGGGGGTGGTGAGCAGTTCTTC
TRBV3-1,TRBJ1-1,.,.,CASSQGAEAFF,TGTGCCAGCAGCCAGGGGGCTGAAGCTTTCTTT
TRBV12-3/TRBV12-4,TRBJ2-6,.,few,CAGSNSGANVLTF,TGTGCCGGCTCAAACTCTGGGGCCAACGTCCTGACTTTC
TRBV7-2,TRBJ2-5,TRBD1,many,CASSAGQAQGTQYF,TGTGCCAGCAGCGCCGGACAGGCACAAGGGACCCAGTACTTC
TRBV11-2,TRBJ2-5,TRBD2,few,CASSPVGLPQETQYF,TGTGCCAGCAGCCCTGTGGGACTACCCCAAGAGACCCAGTACTTC
TRBV6-6,TRBJ2-4,.,few,CASRNRARSETKNIQYF,TGTGCCAGCAGAAACAGGGCTCGGAGTGAGACCAAAAACATTCAGTACTTC
TRBV20-1,TRBJ1-3,.,few,CSASGQGNTIYF,TGCAGTGCTAGCGGGCAGGGAAACACCATATATTTT
TRBV2,TRBJ1-1,.,many,CASTGGAGTEAFF,TGTGCCAGCACGGGGGGCGCGGGCACTGAAGCTTTCTTT
TRBV7-2,TRBJ1-3,.,few,CASSFSRGNTIYF,TGTGCCAGCAGCTTTTCACGAGGAAACACCATATATTTT
TRBV6-5,TRBJ2-5,.,.,CASRRAGQETQYF,TGTGCCAGCAGGCGGGCAGGGCAAGAGACCCAGTACTTC
TRBV5-1,TRBJ2-5,TRBD1,.,CASAVYRGLGETQYF,TGCGCCAGCGCCGTTTACAGGGGGCTAGGAGAGACCCAGTACTTC
TRBV20-1,TRBJ2-6,.,.,CSANPGSRVLTF,TGCAGTGCTAATCCGGGTTCTCGCGTCCTGACTTTC
TRBV6-5,TRBJ2-3,.,many,CASTDQGTDTQYF,TGTGCCAGCACCGACCAGGGGACAGATACGCAGTATTTT
TRBV7-6,TRBJ1-1,.,.,CASSSPFGEAFF,TGTGCCAGCAGCTCTCCCTTTGGTGAAGCTTTCTTT
TRBV27,TRBJ2-4,TRBD2,few,CASSLSFSGGMYF,TGTGCCAGCAGTTTATCGTTCAGCGGGGGAATGTACTTC
TRBV6-2/TRBV6-3,TRBJ2-1,TRBD2,few,CASSYFSSGDNEQFF,TGTGCCAGCAGTTACTTCTCTAGCGGGGACAATGAGCAGTTCTTC
TRBV13,TRBJ1-1,TRBD1,.,CASSNPLRGSGAFF,TGTGCCAGCAGCAACCCCCTCAGGGGGAGTGGAGCTTTCTTT
TRBV19,TRBJ2-3,.,few,CASSRGGGPDTQYF,TGTGCCAGTAGTAGGGGCGGGGGCCCAGATACGCAGTATTTT
TRBV7-9,TRBJ1-4,.,few,CASSPRGGEKLFF,TGTGCCAGCAGCCCCCGGGGGGGTGAAAAACTGTTTTTT
TRBV5-1,TRBJ2-3,.,few,CASSLVESGGDTQYF,TGCGCCAGCAGCTTGGTGGAGTCAGGGGGGGATACGCAGTATTTT
TRBV2,TRBJ2-2,.,few,CASTRTPGVPGELFF,TGTGCCAGCACCCGAACGCCAGGAGTCCCCGGGGAGCTGTTTTTT
TRBV6-5,TRBJ1-2,TRBD1,.,CASTRTGNNYGYTF,TGTGCCAGCACCAGGACAGGGAATAACTATGGCTACACCTTC
TRBV3-1,TRBJ2-5,.,many,CASSPHPIKWQETQYF,TGTGCCAGCAGCCCTCATCCCATTAAGTGGCAAGAGACCCAGTACTTC
TRBV6-6,TRBJ1-4,TRBD1,.,CASSAQGATNEKLFF,TGTGCCAGCAGTGCACAGGGGGCGACTAATGAAAAACTGTTTTTT
TRBV20-1,TRBJ2-1,.,.,CSARDRRVNEQFF,TGCAGTGCTAGAGATCGTAGGGTAAATGAGCAGTTCTTC
TRBV28,TRBJ1-1,.,few,CASSLFIDTEAFF,TGTGCCAGCAGCCTATTCATCGACACTGAAGCTTTCTTT
TRBV25-1,TRBJ2-3,.,few,CASSRRSRGDTQYF,TGTGCCAGCAGTAGGAGGTCAAGGGGGGATACGCAGTATTTT
TRBV18,TRBJ1-6,.,.,CASSPSVPPLHF,TGTGCCAGCTCACCAAGCGTCCCACCCCTCCACTTT
TRBV7-2,TRBJ1-2,.,.,CASSQSQGVLYGYTF,TGTGCCAGCAGCCAGTCACAGGGTGTACTCTATGGCTACACCTTC
TRBV7-2,TRBJ1-4,.,many,CASSQGRARGEKLFF,TGTGCCAGCAGCCAAGGACGGGCTCGAGGTGAAAAACTGTTTTTT
TRBV18,TRBJ1-3,.,few,CASSLEGPTSGNTIYF,TGTGCCAGCTCGCTAGAGGGACCGACGTCTGGAAACACCATATATTTT
TRBV6-5,TRBJ1-1,.,many,CASSPSGGAAFF,TGTGCCAGCAGCCCGTCGGGGGGTGCAGCTTTCTTT
TRBV5-1,TRBJ1-1,.,.,CASSLRGPEAFF,TGCGCCAGCAGCTTGCGGGGCCCTGAAGCTTTCTTT
TRBV27,TRBJ2-1,.,.,CASNLPDGNNEQFF,TGTGCCAGCAACCTTCCCGACGGGAACAATGAGCAGTTCTTC
TRBV3-1,TRBJ2-3,.,many,CASSQDTDTQYF,TGTGCCAGCAGCCAAGATACAGATACGCAGTATTTT
TRBV7-2,TRBJ2-5,.,.,CASSRDPQETQYF,TGTGCCAGCAGCCGGGACCCACAAGAGACCCAGTACTTC
TRBV25-1,TRBJ2-5,TRBD2,few,CASSELAGETQYF,TGTGCCAGCAGTGAACTAGCGGGAGAGACCCAGTACTTC
TRBV20-1,TRBJ2-1,.,few,CSARVSDWSPPIEQFF,TGCAGTGCTAGAGTATCGGACTGGTCTCCGCCGATAGAGCAGTTCTTC
TRBV28,TRBJ2-2,.,few,CASSRSTGELFF,TGTGCCAGCAGTCGCAGCACCGGGGAGCTGTTTTTT